This T cell receptor beta chain was captured in a study of blood T cell repertoires in COVID-19. Assay used: immunoSEQ multiplex PCR; TCRdb lists only in-frame clones, some missing. This repertoire shows about 58,000 clones, about 78% found once; its top ten account for 4% to 6%. The TCR sequence derives from a human donor in a cohort sampled during active COVID-19. The sequenced sample consisted of peripheral blood.

The CDR3 loop reads CSVAGQDYGYTF. The CDR3 region has the DNA TGCAGCGTCGCGGGACAGGACTATGGCTACACCTTC. This rearrangement joins TRBV29-1 to TRBJ1-2, with 8 bases aligning to TRBD1. CDR1 and CDR2 from the germline V gene are SQVTM and ANQGSEA. There are 12 residues in the CDR3. Trimming cost V 6 bases and J 3 bases; bases outside gene matches: 3.